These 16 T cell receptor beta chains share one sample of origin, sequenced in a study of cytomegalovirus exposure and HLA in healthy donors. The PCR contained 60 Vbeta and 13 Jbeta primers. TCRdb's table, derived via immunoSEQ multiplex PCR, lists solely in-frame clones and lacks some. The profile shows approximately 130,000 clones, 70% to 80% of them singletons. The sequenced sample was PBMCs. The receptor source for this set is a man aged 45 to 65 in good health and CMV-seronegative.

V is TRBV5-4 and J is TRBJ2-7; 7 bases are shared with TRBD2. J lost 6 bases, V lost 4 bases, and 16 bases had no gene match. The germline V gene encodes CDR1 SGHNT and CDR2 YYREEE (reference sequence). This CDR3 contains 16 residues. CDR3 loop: CASSGVAGPTRGEQYF. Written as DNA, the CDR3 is TGTGCCAGCAGCGGAGTAGCGGGTCCCACCCGGGGCGAGCAGTACTTC.

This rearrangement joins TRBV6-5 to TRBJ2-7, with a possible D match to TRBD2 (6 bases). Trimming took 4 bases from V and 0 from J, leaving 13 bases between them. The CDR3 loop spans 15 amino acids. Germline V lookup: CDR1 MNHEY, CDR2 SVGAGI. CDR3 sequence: CASSSDYGRSYEQYF. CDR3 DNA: TGTGCCAGCAGTTCGGACTACGGGCGCTCCTACGAGCAGTACTTC.

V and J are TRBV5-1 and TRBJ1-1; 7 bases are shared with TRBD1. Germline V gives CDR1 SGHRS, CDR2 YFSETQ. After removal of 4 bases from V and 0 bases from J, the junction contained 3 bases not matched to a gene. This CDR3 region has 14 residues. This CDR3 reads CASSDTGVNTEAFF. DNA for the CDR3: TGCGCCAGCAGCGATACAGGGGTGAACACTGAAGCTTTCTTT.

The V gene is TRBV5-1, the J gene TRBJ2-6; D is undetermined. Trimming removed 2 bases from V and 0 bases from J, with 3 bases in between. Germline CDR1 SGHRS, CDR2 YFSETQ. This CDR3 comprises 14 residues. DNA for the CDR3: TGCGCCAGCAGCTTCCACTCTGGGGCCAACGTCCTGACTTTC. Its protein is CASSFHSGANVLTF.

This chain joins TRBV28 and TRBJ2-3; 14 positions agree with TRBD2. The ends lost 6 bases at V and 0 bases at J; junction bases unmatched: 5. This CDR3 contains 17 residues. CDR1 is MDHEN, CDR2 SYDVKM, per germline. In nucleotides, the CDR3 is TGTGCCAGCAGAGCGACTAGCGGGAGGGCCAGCACAGATACGCAGTATTTT. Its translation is CASRATSGRASTDTQYF.

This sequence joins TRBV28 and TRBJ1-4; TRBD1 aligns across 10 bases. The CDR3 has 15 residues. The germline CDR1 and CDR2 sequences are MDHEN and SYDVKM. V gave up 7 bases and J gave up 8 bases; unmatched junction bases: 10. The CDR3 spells CASTRGTGVGEKLFF. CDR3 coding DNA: TGTGCCAGCACCAGGGGGACAGGGGTAGGAGAAAAACTGTTTTTT. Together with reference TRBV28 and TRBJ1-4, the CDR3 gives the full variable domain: DVKVTQSSRYLVKRTGEKVFLECVQDMDHENMFWYRQDPGLGLRLIYFSYDVKMKEKGDIPEGYSVSREKKERFSLILESASTNQTSMYLCASTRGTGVGEKLFFGSGTQLSVL.

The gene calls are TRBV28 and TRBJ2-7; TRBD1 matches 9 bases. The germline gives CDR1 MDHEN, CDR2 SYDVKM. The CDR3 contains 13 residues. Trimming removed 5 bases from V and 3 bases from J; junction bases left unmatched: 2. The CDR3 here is CASSKDRGYEQYF. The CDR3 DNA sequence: TGTGCCAGCAGTAAGGACAGGGGCTACGAGCAGTACTTC. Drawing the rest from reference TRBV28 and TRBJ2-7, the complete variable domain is DVKVTQSSRYLVKRTGEKVFLECVQDMDHENMFWYRQDPGLGLRLIYFSYDVKMKEKGDIPEGYSVSREKKERFSLILESASTNQTSMYLCASSKDRGYEQYFGPGTRLTVT.

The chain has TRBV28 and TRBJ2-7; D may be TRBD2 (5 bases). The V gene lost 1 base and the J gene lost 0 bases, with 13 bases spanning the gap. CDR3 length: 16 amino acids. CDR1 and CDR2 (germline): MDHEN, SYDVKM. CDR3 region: CASSLSLAVLSYEQYF. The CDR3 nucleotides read TGTGCCAGCAGTTTATCCCTAGCAGTTCTCTCCTACGAGCAGTACTTC.

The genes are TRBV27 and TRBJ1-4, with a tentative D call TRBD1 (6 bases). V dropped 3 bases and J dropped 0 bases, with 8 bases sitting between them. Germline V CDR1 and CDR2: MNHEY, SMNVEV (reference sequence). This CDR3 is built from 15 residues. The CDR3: CASSFTGSTNEKLFF. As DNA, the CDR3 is TGTGCCAGCAGTTTTACAGGGTCAACTAATGAAAAACTGTTTTTT.

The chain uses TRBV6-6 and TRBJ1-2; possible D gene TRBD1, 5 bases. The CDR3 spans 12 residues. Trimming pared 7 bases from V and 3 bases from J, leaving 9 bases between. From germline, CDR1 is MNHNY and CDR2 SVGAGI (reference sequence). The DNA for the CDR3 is TGTGCCAGCACCGACAGTGACTATGGCTACACCTTC. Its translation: CASTDSDYGYTF.

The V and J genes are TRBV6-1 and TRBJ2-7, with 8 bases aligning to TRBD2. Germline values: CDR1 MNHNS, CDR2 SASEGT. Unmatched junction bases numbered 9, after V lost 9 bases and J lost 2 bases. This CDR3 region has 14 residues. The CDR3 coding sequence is TGTGCCAGTCGTTTGACGGGGGGGCCCTACGAGCAGTACTTC. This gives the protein CASRLTGGPYEQYF.

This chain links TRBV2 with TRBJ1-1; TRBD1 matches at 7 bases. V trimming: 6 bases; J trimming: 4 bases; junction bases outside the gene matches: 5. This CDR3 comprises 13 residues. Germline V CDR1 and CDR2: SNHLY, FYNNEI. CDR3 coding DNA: TGTGCCAGCAGAGACAGGGTTATCACTGAAGCTTTCTTT. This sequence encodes CASRDRVITEAFF.

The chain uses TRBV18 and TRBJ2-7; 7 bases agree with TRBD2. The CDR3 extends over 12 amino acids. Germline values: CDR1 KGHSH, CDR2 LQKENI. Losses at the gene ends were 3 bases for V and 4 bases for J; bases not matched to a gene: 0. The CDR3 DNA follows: TGTGCCAGCTCACCGGGGGGGTACGAGCAGTACTTC. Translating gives CASSPGGYEQYF.

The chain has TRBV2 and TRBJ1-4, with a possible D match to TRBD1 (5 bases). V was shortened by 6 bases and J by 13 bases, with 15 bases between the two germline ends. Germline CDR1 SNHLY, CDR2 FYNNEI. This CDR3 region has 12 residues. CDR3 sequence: CASSPIRDSLFF. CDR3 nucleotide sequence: TGTGCCAGCAGCCCGATACGGGACTCACTGTTTTTT.

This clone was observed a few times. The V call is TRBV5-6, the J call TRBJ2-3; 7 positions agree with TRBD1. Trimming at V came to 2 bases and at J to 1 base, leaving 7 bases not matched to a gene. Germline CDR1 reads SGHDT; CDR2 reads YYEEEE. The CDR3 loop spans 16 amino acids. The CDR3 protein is CASSLQTGIRTDTQYF. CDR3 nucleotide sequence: TGTGCCAGCAGCTTACAGACAGGGATCCGCACAGATACGCAGTATTTT.

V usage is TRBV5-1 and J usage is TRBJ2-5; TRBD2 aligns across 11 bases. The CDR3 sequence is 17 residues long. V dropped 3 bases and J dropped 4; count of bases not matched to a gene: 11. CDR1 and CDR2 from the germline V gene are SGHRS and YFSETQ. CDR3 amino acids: CASSSPIAGGRGETQYF. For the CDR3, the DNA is TGCGCCAGCAGCTCTCCTATAGCGGGAGGGCGTGGAGAGACCCAGTACTTC.